This passage covers 30 T cell receptor beta chains from one sample sequenced in a study of PD-1 blockade in mismatch repair-deficient tumors. Libraries were prepared by immunoSEQ multiplex PCR; TCRdb keeps only in-frame clonotypes and omits some of them. The sample consists of about 79,000 clones, 80% to 90% of them appearing once. The sequencing used peripheral blood, collected 44 weeks after starting pembrolizumab. The receptors stem from an adult with mismatch repair-deficient cancer.

This chain links TRBV29-1 with TRBJ2-5; 7 bases match TRBD1. The germline V gene has CDR1 SQVTM and CDR2 ANQGSEA. The CDR3 covers 16 residues. V lost 1 base to trimming and J lost 2 bases; unmatched junction nucleotides: 10. CDR3 protein: CSVEATVRDSQETQYF. CDR3 DNA: TGCAGCGTTGAAGCGACTGTCCGGGACAGTCAAGAGACCCAGTACTTC.

The CDR3 sequence is CASSLGVDSIYEQYF. The CDR3 DNA reads as TGTGCCAGCAGCCTCGGGGTGGACTCTATATACGAGCAGTACTTC. The chain recombines TRBV5-5 with TRBJ2-7, with D possibly being TRBD2 (5 bases). CDR1 SGHKS and CDR2 YYEKEE come from the germline V gene (reference sequence). V was cut by 4 bases and J by 4 bases, with 18 bases left in between. The CDR3 has 15 amino acids.

The chain uses TRBV6-5 and TRBJ2-1, with TRBD2 matching 12 bases. The V gene end was trimmed by 0 bases and the J gene end by 8 bases; junction bases not matched to a gene: 5. The CDR3 length is 16 residues. Germline V gene lookup returns CDR1 MNHEY and CDR2 SVGAGI. The CDR3 is CASSYSTSGSNDEQFF. The CDR3 DNA follows: TGTGCCAGCAGTTACTCGACTAGCGGGAGCAATGATGAGCAGTTCTTC.

In this sample, this clone turned up once. This chain joins TRBV9 and TRBJ2-1, with D tentatively TRBD2 (6 bases). The V end was cut by 3 bases, the J end by 2 bases, with 15 bases between. Looked up from germline, CDR1 is SGDLS and CDR2 is YYNGEE. This CDR3 has 16 amino acids. The CDR3 region has the DNA TGTGCCAGCAGCGGCCTCTTAGCGGTCCCCTACAATGAGCAGTTCTTC. This gives the protein CASSGLLAVPYNEQFF.

This clone was recorded once. The chain is built from TRBV7-3 and TRBJ2-5; D is perhaps TRBD1 (6 bases). This CDR3 has 13 amino acids. V lost 1 base and J lost 8, with 11 bases in between. Germline V lookup: CDR1 SGHTA, CDR2 FQGTGA. DNA for the CDR3: TGTGCCAGCAGCTTAAGCCCGGACAGCACCCAGTACTTC. Amino acids: CASSLSPDSTQYF.

The chain employs TRBV5-1 and TRBJ2-7, with TRBD2 identical over 8 bases. Germline assignment: CDR1 SGHRS and CDR2 YFSETQ. V gave up 4 bases and J gave up 4 bases; unmatched junction bases: 10. This CDR3 is built from 15 residues. The CDR3 spells CASSLSAGEGYEQYF. The CDR3 nucleotides read TGCGCCAGCAGCCTATCAGCGGGAGAGGGTTACGAGCAGTACTTC.

The rearrangement links TRBV7-2 to TRBJ1-1; 8 nucleotides align to TRBD1. There are 14 residues in the CDR3. Trimming removed 5 bases from V and 1 base from J; junction bases left unmatched: 3. In germline, CDR1 is SGHTA, CDR2 FQGNSA. The CDR3 region is CASSPGGPNTEAFF. CDR3 coding DNA: TGTGCCAGCAGCCCAGGGGGCCCGAACACTGAAGCTTTCTTT.

V usage is TRBV7-2 and J usage is TRBJ2-2; tentative D call: TRBD1 (6 bases). V lost 5 bases and J 6 bases, leaving 13 bases between the germline ends. The CDR3 contains 14 residues. Germline-derived CDR1 and CDR2 are SGHTA and FQGNSA. The chain's CDR3 is CASSTRGQSGELFF. CDR3 in DNA: TGTGCCAGCAGCACTAGAGGACAGTCCGGGGAGCTGTTTTTT.

The count of this clone is one. The CDR3 spells CASSQDYSAGTATNEKLFF. Here the CDR3 DNA reads TGTGCCAGCAGCCAAGATTATAGTGCAGGGACTGCAACTAATGAAAAACTGTTTTTT. This chain links TRBV4-2 with TRBJ1-4; D possibly corresponds to TRBD1 (5 bases). Germline values: CDR1 LGHNA, CDR2 YNFKEQ. The CDR3 length is 19 residues. V gave up 0 bases and J gave up 0 bases, with 17 bases separating them.

V usage is TRBV4-2 and J usage is TRBJ2-3; 8 nucleotides line up with TRBD1. After removal of 0 bases from V and 5 bases from J, the junction contained 4 bases not matched to a gene. The length of the CDR3 is 15 residues. Germline loops: CDR1 LGHNA, CDR2 YNFKEQ. The CDR3 DNA is TGTGCCAGCAGCCAAGAACGCAGGGGGCAAGATACGCAGTATTTT. It encodes CASSQERRGQDTQYF.

The chain recombines TRBV29-1 with TRBJ1-2, with no clear D. Germline V lookup: CDR1 SQVTM, CDR2 ANQGSEA. CDR3 length equals 11 residues. V dropped 4 bases and J dropped 6 bases, with 9 bases sitting between them. The CDR3 is CSVVRDNGYTF. As DNA, the CDR3 is TGCAGCGTTGTAAGGGATAATGGCTACACCTTC.

The J gene is TRBJ2-1, the V gene TRBV27; D is uncertain. Trimming pared 7 bases from V and 12 bases from J, leaving 16 bases between. The CDR3 is made up of 12 amino acids. Per the germline V gene, CDR1 is MNHEY and CDR2 is SMNVEV (reference sequence). CDR3 nucleotide sequence: TGTGCCAGCAATCTACCGGGCCTCGGGCAGTTCTTC. Amino acids: CASNLPGLGQFF.

In DNA, the CDR3 is TGTGCCAGCTCACCAGTCGGGAGCGGCAATGAGCAGTTCTTC. It specifies CASSPVGSGNEQFF. The V and J genes are TRBV18 and TRBJ2-1, with D possibly TRBD2 on 6 matching bases. The CDR3 is 14 amino acids. Trimming took off 2 bases at V and 6 bases at J, with 11 bases between the two ends. CDR1 and CDR2 from the germline V gene are KGHSH and LQKENI.

The CDR3 coding sequence is TGCGCCAGCAGCTCCCTGCCACCGAGATCTAGCACAGATACGCAGTATTTT. Protein sequence: CASSSLPPRSSTDTQYF. The chain is built from TRBV5-1 and TRBJ2-3; D not certain. CDR1 is SGHRS and CDR2 is YFSETQ in the germline V gene. Between the trimmed V and J ends, which lost 3 bases and 0 bases, there was a span of 17 bases. The CDR3 consists of 17 residues.

The chain employs TRBV6-5 and TRBJ2-6, with D unresolved. The CDR3 spans 15 residues. Trimming shortened V by 5 bases and J by 1 base, and 9 bases separated the two germline ends. The V gene's germline CDR1 is MNHEY and CDR2 SVGAGI. Here the CDR3 DNA reads TGTGCCAGCAGTCGGTTTGAATCTGGGGCCAACGTCCTGACTTTC. It translates to CASSRFESGANVLTF.

The rearrangement joins TRBV11-3 to TRBJ1-1, with D tentatively TRBD1 (6 bases). V lost 1 base to trimming and J lost 0 bases, with 21 bases between them. In germline, CDR1 is SGHNT, CDR2 YENEEA. The CDR3 has 19 amino acids. CDR3 coding DNA: TGTGCCAGCAGCTTAGGTTATTGGTTGGCAGGGGATATGAACACTGAAGCTTTCTTT. Encoded protein: CASSLGYWLAGDMNTEAFF.

This clone was seen more than once but under ten times. The V call is TRBV6-5, the J call TRBJ2-7, with D possibly being TRBD2 (6 bases). V gave up 8 bases and J gave up 5 bases, with 19 bases separating them. The CDR3 loop spans 14 amino acids. CDR1 MNHEY and CDR2 SVGAGI come from the germline V gene. The CDR3 here is CASSSRGSHDEQYF. DNA of the CDR3: TGTGCCAGCTCCTCCCGGGGGTCTCACGACGAGCAGTACTTC.

This clone was seen a single time. This sequence joins TRBV9 and TRBJ2-2, with D tentatively TRBD2 (6 bases). This CDR3 contains 15 residues. The V gene lost 6 bases and the J gene lost 5 bases, with 17 bases spanning the gap. From germline, CDR1 is SGDLS and CDR2 YYNGEE. The CDR3 region has the DNA TGTGCCAGCAACAGGCGGGACGGGGGAACCGGGGAGCTGTTTTTT. It specifies CASNRRDGGTGELFF.

This clone appeared a few times. The rearrangement uses TRBV27 and TRBJ1-1, with D possibly matching TRBD1 (6 bases). Germline assignment: CDR1 MNHEY and CDR2 SMNVEV (reference sequence). This CDR3 region has 16 residues. Trimming pared 6 bases from V and 0 bases from J, leaving 17 bases between. This chain's CDR3 is CASSRGPAFMNTEAFF. CDR3 in DNA: TGTGCCAGCAGCCGGGGGCCCGCCTTCATGAACACTGAAGCTTTCTTT.

The J gene is TRBJ1-1, the V gene TRBV27, with TRBD1 as a possible D gene (6 bases). The CDR3 has 14 residues. Trimming cost V 6 bases and J 4 bases, with 15 bases left between them. Germline CDR1 and CDR2: MNHEY and SMNVEV (reference sequence). The DNA of the CDR3 is TGTGCCAGCAGACAAAAAGGGACAAGCACTGAAGCTTTCTTT. Its protein product is CASRQKGTSTEAFF.

The CDR3 reads CASSEGSLSNSYEQYF. CDR3 coding DNA: TGTGCCAGCAGTGAGGGCAGCCTATCTAACAGCTACGAGCAGTACTTC. The chain couples TRBV6-1 to TRBJ2-7; no reliable D call. From germline, CDR1 is MNHNS and CDR2 SASEGT. The CDR3 is 16 amino acids. V lost 3 bases and J lost 3, with 18 bases in between.

V gene TRBV14 combines with J gene TRBJ1-3; D gene ambiguous. Germline lookup yields CDR1 SGHDN and CDR2 FVKESK. Trimming stripped 0 bases from V and 3 bases from J, with 3 bases between. The CDR3 spans 13 residues. The CDR3, as DNA: TGTGCCAGCAGCCAAGAAGTTGGAAACACCATATATTTT. This codes for CASSQEVGNTIYF.

The V gene is TRBV19, the J gene TRBJ2-7, with 10 positions matching TRBD1. The CDR3 loop spans 15 amino acids. Trimming took 4 bases from V and 3 from J; bases not matched to a gene: 6. CDR1 is LNHDA and CDR2 is SQIVND in the germline V gene (reference sequence). DNA of the CDR3: TGTGCCAGTAGTACCGGGACAGGGGCAATCTACGAGCAGTACTTC. It specifies CASSTGTGAIYEQYF.

This chain joins TRBV10-3 and TRBJ1-5, with TRBD1 matching over 8 bases. V was pared by 7 bases and J by 5 bases, with 7 bases of the junction left unmatched. Germline assignment: CDR1 ENHRY and CDR2 SYGVKD. The CDR3 is made up of 14 amino acids. CDR3 residues: CAIKDRVSHQPQHF. The CDR3 nucleotides are TGTGCCATCAAGGACAGGGTTTCCCATCAGCCCCAGCATTTT.

This chain joins TRBV27 and TRBJ2-3; no clear D. V gave up 1 base and J gave up 6 bases, with 14 bases separating them. Germline CDR1 reads MNHEY; CDR2 reads SMNVEV (reference sequence). The CDR3 has 15 amino acids. CDR3 region: CASSLFVGSGDTQYF. In nucleotides, the CDR3 is TGTGCCAGCAGTTTATTTGTCGGTTCCGGGGATACGCAGTATTTT.

The chain has TRBV5-4 and TRBJ1-3; D gene unclear. Germline CDR1 is SGHNT and CDR2 is YYREEE (reference sequence). The CDR3 covers 15 residues. V dropped 4 bases and J dropped 0 bases, with 11 bases sitting between them. CDR3 in amino acids: CASSPGLHSGNTIYF. In DNA form, the CDR3 reads TGTGCCAGCAGCCCTGGACTGCACTCTGGAAACACCATATATTTT.

This clone was detected once. The chain has TRBV5-8 and TRBJ2-3; tentative D call: TRBD2 (6 bases). The CDR3 contains 17 residues. Germline CDR1 and CDR2: SGHTS and YDEGEE. Trimming removed 4 bases from V and 1 base from J, with 19 bases in between. Here the CDR3 reads CASSALRSGTGTDTQYF. The CDR3 DNA reads TGTGCCAGCAGCGCACTGAGATCCGGGACTGGCACAGATACGCAGTATTTT.

This chain uses TRBV19 with TRBJ1-2; D might be TRBD1 (5 bases). Trimming stripped 3 bases from V and 7 bases from J, with 18 bases between. The germline gives CDR1 LNHDA, CDR2 SQIVND (reference sequence). The CDR3 loop spans 15 amino acids. This CDR3 reads CASSIKGIRFFGYTF. The CDR3 DNA follows: TGTGCCAGTAGTATCAAGGGGATCCGCTTTTTTGGCTACACCTTC.

The chain is built from TRBV2 and TRBJ1-5, with D perhaps matching TRBD1 (6 bases). V lost 6 bases, J lost 3 bases, and 9 bases lay in between. The CDR3 covers 13 residues. Germline-derived CDR1 and CDR2 are SNHLY and FYNNEI. The CDR3 reads CASSRGPNQPQHF. The CDR3 coding sequence is TGTGCCAGCAGCAGGGGTCCCAATCAGCCCCAGCATTTT.

This clone was detected once. This chain uses TRBV2 with TRBJ1-4; D unclear. CDR3 length: 16 residues. Germline V gives CDR1 SNHLY, CDR2 FYNNEI. With 0 bases removed from V and 7 bases from J, the gap between germline ends came to 15 bases. CDR3 coding DNA: TGTGCCAGCAGTGAAGCGCTTCAAATTCCCATTGAAAAACTGTTTTTT. Residues: CASSEALQIPIEKLFF.